These 8 T cell receptor beta chains originate from one sample sequenced in a study of OX40 agonist ivuxolimab in advanced cancers. TCRdb's table, derived via immunoSEQ multiplex PCR, lists solely in-frame clones and lacks some. The sample lists over 95,000 clones, 85% to 90% occurring once. Sequencing used CD4+ or CD8+ T cells sorted from blood, obtained in a trial of the OX40 agonist ivuxolimab. These receptors all stem from an adult with an advanced solid tumor such as melanoma, head and neck, liver or kidney cancer.

The chain carries TRBV27 and TRBJ1-2; no definite D call. The length of the CDR3 is 16 residues. V was clipped by 2 bases and J by 0 bases, with 13 bases between them. CDR1 MNHEY and CDR2 SMNVEV come from the germline V gene (reference sequence). This CDR3 is CASSLRGGKPNYGYTF. The CDR3 coding sequence is TGTGCCAGCAGTTTAAGAGGAGGGAAACCTAACTATGGCTACACCTTC.

The rearrangement joins TRBV7-2 to TRBJ2-7, with D possibly matching TRBD2 (5 bases). V was pared by 3 bases and J by 2 bases, with 8 bases between. The germline V gene encodes CDR1 SGHTA and CDR2 FQGNSA. The CDR3 sequence is 13 residues long. The CDR3 coding sequence is TGTGCCAGCAGCTTTGGACTCCCCTACGAGCAGTACTTC. Translating it yields CASSFGLPYEQYF.

The chain has TRBV5-4 and TRBJ2-3; D is unresolved. V was cut by 4 bases and J by 3 bases, with 9 bases left in between. CDR1 is SGHNT, CDR2 YYREEE, per germline (reference sequence). The CDR3 length is 13 residues. This CDR3 reads CASSATQTDTQYF. CDR3 DNA: TGTGCCAGCAGCGCTACCCAGACAGATACGCAGTATTTT.

CDR3 coding DNA: TGTGCCAGCAGCGGGGGGACAGGGGTCACTGAAGCTTTCTTT. Translated, it gives CASSGGTGVTEAFF. This chain connects TRBV5-4 to TRBJ1-1; 10 bases agree with TRBD1. Germline lookup yields CDR1 SGHNT and CDR2 YYREEE (reference sequence). With 4 bases clipped from V and 4 bases from J, the junction kept 4 bases outside the gene matches. CDR3 length equals 14 residues.

The chain uses TRBV7-9 and TRBJ2-7; D might be TRBD1 (6 bases). With 3 bases removed from V and 5 bases from J, the gap between germline ends came to 11 bases. The V gene's germline CDR1 is SEHNR and CDR2 FQNEAQ (reference sequence). The CDR3 runs to 13 residues. The CDR3 coding sequence is TGTGCCAGCAGCTTTGCTACAGGGAACGAGCAGTACTTC. The encoded protein is CASSFATGNEQYF. The entire variable domain, with the rest obtained from reference TRBV7-9 and TRBJ2-7, is as follows: DTGVSQNPRHKITKRGQNVTFRCDPISEHNRLYWYRQTLGQGPEFLTYFQNEAQLEKSRLLSDRFSAERPKGSFSTLEIQRTEQGDSAMYLCASSFATGNEQYFGPGTRLTVT.

The J gene is TRBJ2-5, the V gene TRBV11-2; D gene unclear. Germline values: CDR1 SGHAT, CDR2 FQNNGV. CDR3 length: 12 amino acids. Trimming cost V 1 base and J 2 bases, with 2 bases left between them. The CDR3: CASSLAQETQYF. In DNA form, the CDR3 reads TGTGCCAGCAGCTTAGCTCAAGAGACCCAGTACTTC.

J is TRBJ1-2 and V is TRBV25-1; no firm D call. V dropped 2 bases and J dropped 4 bases, with 14 bases sitting between them. The CDR3 has 15 residues. The germline gives CDR1 MGHDK, CDR2 SYGVNS. The CDR3 region has the DNA TGTGCCAGCAGTGAAGGTTGGCGGTCACCCTATGGCTACACCTTC. This sequence encodes CASSEGWRSPYGYTF.

The CDR3 DNA reads TGCGCCAGCAGCGGACCGAGCTCTGGAAACACCATATATTTT. This gives the protein CASSGPSSGNTIYF. V usage is TRBV10-2 and J usage is TRBJ1-3; D remains ambiguous. V was clipped by 6 bases and J by 0 bases, with 9 bases between them. The CDR3 is 14 residues long. CDR1 is WSHSY and CDR2 is SAAADI in the germline V gene.